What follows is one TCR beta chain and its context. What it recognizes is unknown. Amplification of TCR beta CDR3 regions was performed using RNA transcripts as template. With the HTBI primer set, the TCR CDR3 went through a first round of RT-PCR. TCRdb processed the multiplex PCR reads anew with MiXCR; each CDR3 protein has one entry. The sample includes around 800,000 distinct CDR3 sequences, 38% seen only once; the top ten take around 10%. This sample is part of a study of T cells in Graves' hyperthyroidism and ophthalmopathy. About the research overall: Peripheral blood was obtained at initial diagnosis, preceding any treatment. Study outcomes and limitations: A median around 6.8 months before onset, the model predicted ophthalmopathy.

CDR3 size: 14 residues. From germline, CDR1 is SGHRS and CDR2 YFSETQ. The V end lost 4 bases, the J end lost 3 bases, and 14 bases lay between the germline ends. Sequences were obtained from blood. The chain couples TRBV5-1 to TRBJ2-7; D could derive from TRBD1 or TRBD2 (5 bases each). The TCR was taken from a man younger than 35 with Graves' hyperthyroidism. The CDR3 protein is CASSTGLNYYEQYF. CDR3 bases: TGCGCCAGCAGCACAGGACTCAACTACTACGAGCAGTACTTC.